A single sample gave rise to the 30 T cell receptor beta chains below, sequenced in a study of T cell responses to AZD1222 COVID-19 vaccine. The protocol was immunoSEQ multiplex PCR, while the TCRdb copy is restricted to in-frame clones and leaves out a portion. The sample includes over 100,000 clones, about nine tenths of them seen just once. Source: peripheral blood, taken 28 days after the second AZD1222 dose. These receptors all stem from an adult who received the AZD1222 COVID-19 vaccine.

The CDR3 DNA reads as TGTGCCAGCAGGACAGGGGGCACTGAAGCTTTCTTT. As protein: CASRTGGTEAFF. This rearrangement joins TRBV27 to TRBJ1-1, with TRBD1 identical over 9 bases. V lost 6 bases to trimming and J lost 4 bases; unmatched junction nucleotides: 0. There are 12 residues in the CDR3. The germline gives CDR1 MNHEY, CDR2 SMNVEV (reference sequence).

DNA of the CDR3: TGTGCCAGCAGCTCGCTTGTAGGGAGGGAGCAGTACTTC. Residues: CASSSLVGREQYF. This chain joins TRBV7-9 and TRBJ2-7; the D gene is possibly TRBD2 (6 bases). CDR1 is SEHNR and CDR2 is FQNEAQ in the germline V gene (reference sequence). The CDR3 consists of 13 residues. V lost 4 bases and J 7 bases, leaving 14 bases between the germline ends.

The chain combines TRBV28 with TRBJ2-7; TRBD1 matches 9 bases. Germline V CDR1 and CDR2: MDHEN, SYDVKM. The junction had 12 bases not matched to a gene; V was cut back by 6 bases and J by 9 bases. The length of the CDR3 is 14 residues. CDR3 protein: CASREGQGTSWQYF. DNA for the CDR3: TGTGCCAGCAGGGAGGGACAGGGTACGTCGTGGCAGTACTTC.

The chain uses TRBV5-1 and TRBJ1-1, with 10 bases lining up with TRBD1. The CDR3 consists of 14 residues. Trimming cost V 0 bases and J 7 bases; bases outside gene matches: 3. Germline-derived CDR1 and CDR2 are SGHRS and YFSETQ. This CDR3 is CASSLGTGGNEAFF. Written as DNA, the CDR3 is TGCGCCAGCAGCTTGGGGACAGGGGGAAATGAAGCTTTCTTT.

This chain joins TRBV6-4 and TRBJ1-6, with TRBD1 as a possible D gene (6 bases). Germline V lookup: CDR1 MRHNA, CDR2 SNTAGT. V shed 5 bases and J shed 6 bases, with 11 bases lying between them. The CDR3 spans 14 residues. The CDR3 sequence is CASSLEGVNSPLHF. The CDR3 DNA sequence: TGTGCCAGCAGTCTAGAGGGGGTTAATTCACCCCTCCACTTT.

CDR3 sequence: CASSQDRGVYEQYF. The CDR3 DNA follows: TGTGCCAGCAGCCAAGACAGGGGGGTTTACGAGCAGTACTTC. The chain is built from TRBV3-1 (or the pseudogene TRBV3-2) and TRBJ2-7; D is perhaps TRBD1 (7 bases). This CDR3 is built from 14 residues. Trimming took off 0 bases at V and 4 bases at J, with 10 bases between the two ends. Germline V lookup: CDR1 LGHDT, CDR2 YNNKEL (reference sequence).

The chain links TRBV5-4 to TRBJ1-5; D might be TRBD1 (5 bases). The CDR3 is 15 amino acids. Trimming stripped 0 bases from V and 0 bases from J, with 7 bases between. Germline loops: CDR1 SGHNT, CDR2 YYREEE (reference sequence). The CDR3 region has the DNA TGTGCCAGCAGCTTGGACGGGACTAGCAATCAGCCCCAGCATTTT. This encodes CASSLDGTSNQPQHF.

J is TRBJ2-3 and V is TRBV7-9; D possibly corresponds to TRBD2 (6 bases). Trimming removed 5 bases at V and 7 bases at J, with 19 bases between. CDR3 length: 15 residues. CDR1 and CDR2 from the germline V gene are SEHNR and FQNEAQ (reference sequence). The chain's CDR3 is CASSQPLATIYTQYF. CDR3 coding DNA: TGTGCCAGCAGCCAGCCACTAGCCACTATTTATACGCAGTATTTT.

The gene calls are TRBV15 and TRBJ2-7, with D possibly being TRBD2 (6 bases). Between the trimmed V and J ends, which lost 4 bases and 0 bases, there was a span of 13 bases. The CDR3 has 15 residues. From germline, CDR1 is LNHNV and CDR2 YYDKDF (reference sequence). CDR3 loop: CATSKTRGSSYEQYF. The CDR3 region has the DNA TGTGCCACCAGCAAAACGCGGGGCAGCTCCTACGAGCAGTACTTC.

The chain recombines TRBV3-1 (or the pseudogene TRBV3-2) with TRBJ2-5, with D tentatively TRBD2 (5 bases). The CDR3 length is 13 residues. Trimming shortened V by 1 base and J by 5 bases, and 8 bases separated the two germline ends. Looked up from germline, CDR1 is LGHDT and CDR2 is YNNKEL (reference sequence). Written as DNA, the CDR3 is TGTGCCAGCAGCCAAGTCAGAGGGGAGACCCAGTACTTC. Residues: CASSQVRGETQYF.

The gene calls are TRBV10-2 and TRBJ2-2; TRBD2 matches 8 bases. V was pared by 0 bases and J by 4 bases, with 7 bases of the junction left unmatched. The CDR3 is 17 residues long. The germline V gene has CDR1 WSHSY and CDR2 SAAADI. CDR3 nucleotides: TGCGCCAGCAGTGAGTCGATGGCGGGAGGATCCACCGGGGAGCTGTTTTTT. This codes for CASSESMAGGSTGELFF.

This chain connects TRBV5-8 to TRBJ1-2; a possible D gene is TRBD1 (6 bases). The CDR3 is 12 amino acids. V was shortened by 2 bases and J by 5 bases, with 7 bases between the two germline ends. Per germline, CDR1 SGHTS and CDR2 YDEGEE. The CDR3 bases are TGTGCCAGCAGCTTTACAGGGTATGGCTACACCTTC. Its protein product is CASSFTGYGYTF.

This chain connects TRBV19 to TRBJ1-3; D is perhaps TRBD1 (6 bases). V was clipped by 9 bases and J by 6 bases, with 15 bases between them. Germline CDR1 reads LNHDA; CDR2 reads SQIVND (reference sequence). The CDR3 totals 13 residues. In nucleotides, the CDR3 is TGTGCCAGCCCAAACAGGGCCGCAAACACCATATATTTT. It translates to CASPNRAANTIYF.

This rearrangement joins TRBV28 to TRBJ2-1, with 10 bases aligning to TRBD1. There are 13 residues in the CDR3. Germline CDR1 MDHEN, CDR2 SYDVKM. V gave up 3 bases and J gave up 16 bases; unmatched junction bases: 9. Here the CDR3 DNA reads TGTGCCAGCAGTTTGGCTCCGGGACAGGGGCTTTTCTTC. Its translation is CASSLAPGQGLFF. Using reference TRBV28 and TRBJ2-1 for the parts outside the CDR3, the full variable domain is DVKVTQSSRYLVKRTGEKVFLECVQDMDHENMFWYRQDPGLGLRLIYFSYDVKMKEKGDIPEGYSVSREKKERFSLILESASTNQTSMYLCASSLAPGQGLFFGPGTRLTVL.

J is TRBJ2-7 and V is TRBV2, with D tentatively TRBD2 (5 bases). CDR3 length: 14 amino acids. Germline CDR1 SNHLY, CDR2 FYNNEI. Trimming took 4 bases from V and 5 from J, leaving 15 bases between them. The CDR3 loop reads CASSVGLSGNEQYF. The CDR3 DNA sequence: TGTGCCAGCAGTGTAGGACTTTCCGGGAACGAGCAGTACTTC. Based on the CDR3 plus reference TRBV2 and TRBJ2-7, the full variable domain is EPEVTQTPSHQVTQMGQEVILRCVPISNHLYFYWYRQILGQKVEFLVSFYNNEISEKSEIFDDQFSVERPDGSNFTLKIRSTKLEDSAMYFCASSVGLSGNEQYFGPGTRLTVT.

J is TRBJ2-1 and V is TRBV5-1; D possibly corresponds to TRBD2 (6 bases). Germline V CDR1 and CDR2: SGHRS, YFSETQ. This CDR3 comprises 15 residues. Trimming took 0 bases from V and 0 from J, leaving 7 bases between them. The DNA of the CDR3 is TGCGCCAGCAGCTTGGGCGGGGTCTCCTACAATGAGCAGTTCTTC. It codes for CASSLGGVSYNEQFF. The entire variable domain, with the rest obtained from reference TRBV5-1 and TRBJ2-1, is as follows: KAGVTQTPRYLIKTRGQQVTLSCSPISGHRSVSWYQQTPGQGLQFLFEYFSETQRNKGNFPGRFSGRQFSNSRSEMNVSTLELGDSALYLCASSLGGVSYNEQFFGPGTRLTVL.

This chain connects TRBV5-1 to TRBJ2-5, with a tentative D call TRBD2 (5 bases). The CDR3 loop spans 14 amino acids. In germline, CDR1 is SGHRS, CDR2 YFSETQ. V dropped 0 bases and J dropped 5 bases, with 11 bases sitting between them. The CDR3 DNA sequence: TGCGCCAGCAGCTTGGGGTTGTGGGAGGAGACCCAGTACTTC. Residues: CASSLGLWEETQYF.

The V gene is TRBV4-2, the J gene TRBJ2-7, with 7 bases identical to TRBD2. This CDR3 comprises 14 residues. The V segment lost 4 bases and the J segment 3 bases; nucleotides outside the gene matches: 6. CDR1 LGHNA and CDR2 YNFKEQ come from the germline V gene. CDR3 nucleotides: TGTGCCAGCAGCCCTGGACTAGAGGTCTACGAGCAGTACTTC. It is translated as CASSPGLEVYEQYF.

This clone was detected once. The V call is TRBV6-1, the J call TRBJ2-7; tentatively, D is TRBD2 (5 bases). The CDR3 sequence is 15 residues long. Germline V gene data show CDR1 as MNHNS and CDR2 as SASEGT. The ends were cut back, 2 bases at V and 6 bases at J, with 17 bases in the middle. The DNA for the CDR3 is TGTGCCAGCAGTGAAAGGCCCGGAGGCCCGTTCGAGCAGTACTTC. Encoded protein: CASSERPGGPFEQYF.

The sample holds one count of this clone. The V and J genes are TRBV19 and TRBJ1-5, with D maybe TRBD1 (6 bases). V lost 3 bases to trimming and J lost 2 bases, with 20 bases between them. This CDR3 spans 18 amino acids. CDR1 and CDR2 (germline): LNHDA, SQIVND (reference sequence). The CDR3 DNA sequence: TGTGCCAGTAGTATGTATACCGCTCAGGGGTACGGCAATCAGCCCCAGCATTTT. It codes for CASSMYTAQGYGNQPQHF. Supplemented by reference TRBV19 and TRBJ1-5, the full variable domain reads DGGITQSPKYLFRKEGQNVTLSCEQNLNHDAMYWYRQDPGQGLRLIYYSQIVNDFQKGDIAEGYSVSREKKESFPLTVTSAQKNPTAFYLCASSMYTAQGYGNQPQHFGDGTRLSIL.

This rearrangement joins TRBV28 to TRBJ2-3, with TRBD2 matching over 9 bases. Germline CDR1 and CDR2: MDHEN and SYDVKM. V was pared by 5 bases and J by 4 bases, with 7 bases of the junction left unmatched. The length of the CDR3 is 15 residues. In DNA form, the CDR3 reads TGTGCCAGCAGTCAGGCGGGAGGGGGTGCAGATACGCAGTATTTT. This gives the protein CASSQAGGGADTQYF.

The chain couples TRBV5-1 to TRBJ2-5; D gene unclear. Looked up from germline, CDR1 is SGHRS and CDR2 is YFSETQ. The CDR3 totals 13 residues. The ends were cut back, 5 bases at V and 5 bases at J, with 13 bases in the middle. CDR3 in amino acids: CASRVSARETQYF. CDR3 DNA sequence: TGCGCCAGCAGGGTTTCAGCGAGGGAGACCCAGTACTTC.

The chain couples TRBV27 to TRBJ2-2, with TRBD2 as a possible D gene (5 bases). There are 16 residues in the CDR3. Germline CDR1 reads MNHEY; CDR2 reads SMNVEV (reference sequence). Trimming stripped 5 bases from V and 0 bases from J, with 13 bases between. CDR3 DNA sequence: TGTGCCAGCAGTCGCGTAGCGTTCGCGAACACCGGGGAGCTGTTTTTT. As protein: CASSRVAFANTGELFF.

V and J are TRBV19 and TRBJ1-2; 12 nucleotides line up with TRBD1. The CDR3 extends over 15 amino acids. Germline CDR1 is LNHDA and CDR2 is SQIVND (reference sequence). V shed 6 bases and J 8 bases; nucleotides not matched to a gene: 10. The CDR3 is CASRERDRGRAGYTF. CDR3 nucleotide sequence: TGTGCCAGTAGAGAGCGGGACAGGGGGCGCGCGGGCTACACCTTC.

The CDR3 sequence: CASSIVPAGEGVNEQFF. The CDR3 nucleotides are TGTGCCAGTAGTATAGTTCCAGCGGGAGAGGGGGTCAATGAGCAGTTCTTC. The chain joins TRBV19 to TRBJ2-1; 8 bases align to TRBD2. After removal of 1 base from V and 6 bases from J, the junction contained 11 bases not matched to a gene. The length of the CDR3 is 17 residues. CDR1 is LNHDA and CDR2 is SQIVND in the germline V gene (reference sequence).

V is TRBV15 and J is TRBJ2-5; D is possibly TRBD1 or TRBD2 (5 bases each). Germline loops: CDR1 LNHNV, CDR2 YYDKDF (reference sequence). V dropped 8 bases and J dropped 5 bases, with 12 bases sitting between them. CDR3 length: 12 amino acids. CDR3 protein: CATRGAGETQYF. The CDR3 nucleotides are TGTGCCACCCGAGGGGCGGGTGAGACCCAGTACTTC.

The V and J genes are TRBV2 and TRBJ1-1; possible D gene TRBD1, 6 bases. The CDR3 has 14 amino acids. Per germline, CDR1 SNHLY and CDR2 FYNNEI. V was clipped by 4 bases and J by 4 bases, with 13 bases between them. The DNA for the CDR3 is TGTGCCAGCAGTGTCGAGGGGGGGGGCACTGAAGCTTTCTTT. Translating it yields CASSVEGGGTEAFF.

The chain employs TRBV24-1 and TRBJ1-4, with a possible D match to TRBD1 (5 bases). The germline V gene encodes CDR1 KGHDR and CDR2 SFDVKD. The germline V and J ends were trimmed by 3 bases and 2 bases, with 9 bases remaining between them. The CDR3 has 15 amino acids. The CDR3 DNA reads as TGTGCCACCAGTGATCCTAAGGGGACTAATGAAAAACTGTTTTTT. Its protein is CATSDPKGTNEKLFF.

The genes are TRBV7-9 and TRBJ2-3; the D gene is possibly TRBD2 (5 bases). The V gene lost 5 bases and the J gene lost 0 bases, with 15 bases spanning the gap. The CDR3 consists of 16 residues. Per the germline V gene, CDR1 is SEHNR and CDR2 is FQNEAQ (reference sequence). CDR3 region: CASSVRGELSTDTQYF. The CDR3 nucleotides read TGTGCCAGCAGCGTACGGGGTGAGCTAAGCACAGATACGCAGTATTTT.

The chain is built from TRBV5-5 and TRBJ1-1, with TRBD1 matching 8 bases. The CDR3 is made up of 15 amino acids. Trimming at V came to 4 bases and at J to 5 bases, leaving 10 bases not matched to a gene. Looked up from germline, CDR1 is SGHKS and CDR2 is YYEKEE (reference sequence). The CDR3 reads CASSRTGLEGTEAFF. The CDR3 region has the DNA TGTGCCAGCAGCCGGACAGGGCTCGAAGGAACTGAAGCTTTCTTT.